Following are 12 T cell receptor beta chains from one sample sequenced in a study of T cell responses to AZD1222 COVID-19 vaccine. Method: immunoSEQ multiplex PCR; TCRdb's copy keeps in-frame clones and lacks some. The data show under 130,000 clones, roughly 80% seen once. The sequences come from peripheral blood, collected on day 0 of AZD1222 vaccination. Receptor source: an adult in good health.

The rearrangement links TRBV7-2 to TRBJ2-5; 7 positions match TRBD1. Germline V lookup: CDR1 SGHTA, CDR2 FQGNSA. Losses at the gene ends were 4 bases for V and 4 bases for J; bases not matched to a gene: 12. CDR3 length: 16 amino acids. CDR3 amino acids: CASSYNAGGRVETQYF. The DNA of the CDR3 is TGTGCCAGCAGCTATAATGCAGGGGGACGGGTAGAGACCCAGTACTTC.

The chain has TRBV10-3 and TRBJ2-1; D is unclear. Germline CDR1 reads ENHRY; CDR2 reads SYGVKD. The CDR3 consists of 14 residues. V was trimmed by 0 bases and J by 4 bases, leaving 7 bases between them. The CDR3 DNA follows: TGTGCCATCAGTGAGTCTCCCGGGTACAATGAGCAGTTCTTC. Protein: CAISESPGYNEQFF.

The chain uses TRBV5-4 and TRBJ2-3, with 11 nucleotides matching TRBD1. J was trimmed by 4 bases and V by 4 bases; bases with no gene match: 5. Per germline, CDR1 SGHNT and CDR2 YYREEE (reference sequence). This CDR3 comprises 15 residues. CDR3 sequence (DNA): TGTGCCAGCAGCCAGGACAGGGGGCTAGCAGATACGCAGTATTTT. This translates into CASSQDRGLADTQYF.

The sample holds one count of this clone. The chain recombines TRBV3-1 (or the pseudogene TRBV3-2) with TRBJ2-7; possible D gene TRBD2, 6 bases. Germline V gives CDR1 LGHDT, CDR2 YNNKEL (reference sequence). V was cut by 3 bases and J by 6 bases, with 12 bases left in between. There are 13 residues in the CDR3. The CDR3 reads CASSHRVGGEQYF. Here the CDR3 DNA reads TGTGCCAGCAGCCACAGGGTGGGAGGCGAGCAGTACTTC.

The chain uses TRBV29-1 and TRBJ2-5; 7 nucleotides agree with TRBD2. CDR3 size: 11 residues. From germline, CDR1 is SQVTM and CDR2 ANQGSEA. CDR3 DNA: TGCAGTATTCGCGGGGGTCTGACCCAGTACTTC. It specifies CSIRGGLTQYF.

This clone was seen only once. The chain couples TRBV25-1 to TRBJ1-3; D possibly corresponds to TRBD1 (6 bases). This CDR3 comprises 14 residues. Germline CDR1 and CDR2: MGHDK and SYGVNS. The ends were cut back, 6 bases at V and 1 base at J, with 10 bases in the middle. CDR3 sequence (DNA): TGTGCCAGCAGAACACAGGGATCTGGAAACACCATATATTTT. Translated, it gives CASRTQGSGNTIYF.

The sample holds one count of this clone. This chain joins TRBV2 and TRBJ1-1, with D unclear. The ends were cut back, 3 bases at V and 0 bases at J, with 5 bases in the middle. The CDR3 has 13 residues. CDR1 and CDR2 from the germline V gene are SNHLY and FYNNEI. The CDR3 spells CASSDSMNTEAFF. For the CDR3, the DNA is TGTGCCAGCAGTGACAGCATGAACACTGAAGCTTTCTTT.

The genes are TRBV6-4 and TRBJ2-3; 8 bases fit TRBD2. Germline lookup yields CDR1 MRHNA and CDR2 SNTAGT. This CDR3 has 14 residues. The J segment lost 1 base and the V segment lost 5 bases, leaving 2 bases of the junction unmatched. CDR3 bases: TGTGCCAGCAGTAAAGCGGGAGGCACAGATACGCAGTATTTT. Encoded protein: CASSKAGGTDTQYF.

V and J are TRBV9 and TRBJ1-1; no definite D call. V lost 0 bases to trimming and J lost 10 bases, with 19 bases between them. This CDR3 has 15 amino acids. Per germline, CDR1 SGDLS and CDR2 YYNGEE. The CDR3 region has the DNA TGTGCCAGCAGCGTAGATCACAGTCCCCCGGTGGGAGCTTTCTTT. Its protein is CASSVDHSPPVGAFF.

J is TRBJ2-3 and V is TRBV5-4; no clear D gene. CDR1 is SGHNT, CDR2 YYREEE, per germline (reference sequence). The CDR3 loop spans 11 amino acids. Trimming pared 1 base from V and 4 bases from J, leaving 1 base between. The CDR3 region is CASSLSDTQYF. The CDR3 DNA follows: TGTGCCAGCAGCTTGTCAGATACGCAGTATTTT.

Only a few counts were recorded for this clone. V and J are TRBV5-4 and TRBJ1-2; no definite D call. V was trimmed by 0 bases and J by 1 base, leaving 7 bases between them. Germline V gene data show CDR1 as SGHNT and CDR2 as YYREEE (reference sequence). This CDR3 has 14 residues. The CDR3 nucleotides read TGTGCCAGCAGCTTGGAAAGTAATAACTATGGCTACACCTTC. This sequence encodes CASSLESNNYGYTF. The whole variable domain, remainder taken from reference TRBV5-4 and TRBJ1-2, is ETGVTQSPTHLIKTRGQQVTLRCSSQSGHNTVSWYQQALGQGPQFIFQYYREEENGRGNFPPRFSGLQFPNYSSELNVNALELDDSALYLCASSLESNNYGYTFGSGTRLTVV.

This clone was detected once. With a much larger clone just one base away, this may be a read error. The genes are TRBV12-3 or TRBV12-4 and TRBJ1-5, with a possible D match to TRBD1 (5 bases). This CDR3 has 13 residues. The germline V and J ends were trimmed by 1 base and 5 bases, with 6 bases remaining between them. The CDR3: CASSLGGDQPQHF. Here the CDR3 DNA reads TGTGCCAGCAGTTTAGGAGGGGATCAGCCCCAGCATTTT.